The 8 T cell receptor beta chains listed next were all sequenced from one sample in a study of T-cell reconstitution after alpha-beta-depleted transplantation in children. A library of TCRbeta sequences, prepared with unique molecular identifiers, was generated. TCRdb fed the PCR reads into MiXCR, producing one record per CDR3 protein. The sample holds some 200,000 distinct CDR3 sequences, more than 14% seen once. This specimen was PBMCs from the stem cell graft donor, taken from the stem cell graft. Source of these receptors: a human donor who donated a stem cell graft to a child with acute lymphoblastic leukemia.

This clonotype has a count of ten or more. This chain links TRBV7-9 with TRBJ2-5, with unresolved D. The CDR3 has 14 residues. V shed 1 base and J shed 5 bases, with 11 bases lying between them. The germline gives CDR1 SEHNR, CDR2 FQNEAQ (reference sequence). CDR3 sequence: CASSLDPALETQYF. DNA of the CDR3: TGTGCCAGCAGCTTAGATCCCGCCCTGGAGACCCAGTACTTC.

This clonotype was detected ten times or more. This rearrangement joins TRBV20-1 to TRBJ1-6; D unclear. The germline V gene encodes CDR1 DFQATT and CDR2 SNEGSKA (reference sequence). The CDR3 spans 14 residues. V shed 1 base and J shed 5 bases, with 9 bases lying between them. Written as DNA, the CDR3 is TGCAGTGCTAGAGGTCACACAGATAATTCACCCCTCCACTTT. It yields the protein CSARGHTDNSPLHF.

This clonotype has ten or more counts. The rearrangement links TRBV5-1 to TRBJ2-3; D uncertain. V lost 4 bases, J lost 1 base, and 16 bases lay in between. Germline loops: CDR1 SGHRS, CDR2 YFSETQ. The CDR3 length is 16 residues. The CDR3, as DNA: TGCGCCAGCAGCCCGACCGGTCCTGGGGGCACAGATACGCAGTATTTT. Residues: CASSPTGPGGTDTQYF.

This clonotype occurred a few times. The chain has TRBV5-1 and TRBJ2-2, with 8 bases fitting TRBD2. The CDR3 contains 16 residues. Germline V gene data show CDR1 as SGHRS and CDR2 as YFSETQ. V lost 4 bases and J lost 1; bases outside the gene matches: 6. The CDR3 coding sequence is TGCGCCAGCAGCCTAAGCGGGAGTCTGAACACCGGGGAGCTGTTTTTT. As protein: CASSLSGSLNTGELFF.

This clonotype was found many times. The chain carries TRBV12-3 or TRBV12-4 and TRBJ2-7; 8 nucleotides line up with TRBD1. J lost 3 bases, V lost 3 bases, and 10 bases had no gene match. This CDR3 has 16 amino acids. The CDR3 bases are TGTGCCAGCAGTTTCTTTCGCGGGACAGGTTTCTACGAGCAGTACTTC. It encodes CASSFFRGTGFYEQYF.

The sample holds many counts of this clonotype. The chain links TRBV20-1 to TRBJ1-2, with D maybe TRBD1 (5 bases). The V gene's germline CDR1 is DFQATT and CDR2 SNEGSKA (reference sequence). V was shortened by 5 bases and J by 4 bases, with 17 bases between the two germline ends. The CDR3 covers 14 residues. CDR3 region: CSAVQPGTGYGYTF. In DNA, the CDR3 is TGCAGTGCTGTACAGCCAGGGACTGGCTATGGCTACACCTTC.

This clonotype was seen ten or more times. V and J are TRBV5-1 and TRBJ1-1; D possibly corresponds to TRBD1 (5 bases). CDR1 is SGHRS and CDR2 is YFSETQ in the germline V gene. The CDR3 is 17 amino acids. With 0 bases removed from V and 3 bases from J, the gap between germline ends came to 18 bases. CDR3 DNA sequence: TGCGCCAGCAGCTTGGCCCCGGGCTCAATAGGGGACACTGAAGCTTTCTTT. This codes for CASSLAPGSIGDTEAFF.

This clonotype appeared many times. The chain uses TRBV4-1 and TRBJ1-1; TRBD1 agrees at 7 bases. Germline CDR1 MGHRA, CDR2 YSYEKL. The length of the CDR3 is 15 residues. Trimming took 2 bases from V and 1 from J; bases not matched to a gene: 4. The DNA for the CDR3 is TGCGCCAGCAGCCAACCTCGACAGGGGAACACTGAAGCTTTCTTT. Translating it yields CASSQPRQGNTEAFF.